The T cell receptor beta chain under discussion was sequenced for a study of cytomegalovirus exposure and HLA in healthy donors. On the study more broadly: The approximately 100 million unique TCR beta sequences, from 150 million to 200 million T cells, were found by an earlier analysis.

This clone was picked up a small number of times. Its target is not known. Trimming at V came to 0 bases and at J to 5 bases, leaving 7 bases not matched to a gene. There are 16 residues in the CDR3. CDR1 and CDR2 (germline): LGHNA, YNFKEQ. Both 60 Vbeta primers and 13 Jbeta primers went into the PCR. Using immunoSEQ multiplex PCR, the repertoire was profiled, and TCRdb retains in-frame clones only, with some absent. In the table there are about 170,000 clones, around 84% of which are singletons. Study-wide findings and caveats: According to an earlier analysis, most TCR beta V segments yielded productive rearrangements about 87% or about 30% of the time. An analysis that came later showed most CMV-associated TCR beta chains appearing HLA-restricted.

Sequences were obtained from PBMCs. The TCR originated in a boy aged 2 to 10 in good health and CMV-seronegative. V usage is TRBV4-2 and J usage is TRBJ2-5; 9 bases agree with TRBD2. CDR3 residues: CASSQDSASGVETQYF. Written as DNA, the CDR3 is TGTGCCAGCAGCCAAGATTCCGCTAGCGGGGTGGAGACCCAGTACTTC.